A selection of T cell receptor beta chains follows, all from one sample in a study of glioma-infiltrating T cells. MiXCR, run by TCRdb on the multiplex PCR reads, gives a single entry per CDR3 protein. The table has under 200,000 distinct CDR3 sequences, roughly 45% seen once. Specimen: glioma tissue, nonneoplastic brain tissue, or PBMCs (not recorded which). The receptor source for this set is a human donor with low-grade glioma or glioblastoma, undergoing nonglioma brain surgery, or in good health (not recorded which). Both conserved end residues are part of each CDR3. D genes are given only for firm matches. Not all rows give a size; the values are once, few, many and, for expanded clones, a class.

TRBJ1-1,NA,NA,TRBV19,TGTGCCAGTAGTCGTCGACTTACGGACACTGAAGCTTTCTTT,CASSRRLTDTEAFF
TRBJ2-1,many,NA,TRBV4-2,TGTGCCAGCAGCCAAGATGATGGTAGGACCAGCAAAGAGGAGCAGTTCTTC,CASSQDDGRTSKEEQFF
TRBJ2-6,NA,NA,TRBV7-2,TGTGCCAGCAGCTCCATCCGGGACTTGGGAGCCAACGTCCTGACTTTC,CASSSIRDLGANVLTF
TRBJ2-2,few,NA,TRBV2,TGTGCCAGCTCACAAGGACAGAACACCGGGGAGCTGTTTTTT,CASSQGQNTGELFF
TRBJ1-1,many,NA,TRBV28,TGTGCCAGCAGCCCTGGACAGTCCAACACTGAAGCTTTCTTT,CASSPGQSNTEAFF
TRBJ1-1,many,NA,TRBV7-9,TGTGCCAGCAGCAAGAACACTGAAGCTTTCTTT,CASSKNTEAFF
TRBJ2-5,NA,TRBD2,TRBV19,TGTGCCTCGACTAGCGGGAGAGGAGAGACCAAGTACTTC,CASTSGRGETKYF
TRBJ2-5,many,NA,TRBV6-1,TGTGCCAGCCCCGGGGTGGCTCAAGAGACCCAGTACTTC,CASPGVAQETQYF
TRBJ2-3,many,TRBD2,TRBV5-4,TGTGCCAGCAGCTCTGAGACTAGCGGGAGAGATACGCAGTATTTT,CASSSETSGRDTQYF
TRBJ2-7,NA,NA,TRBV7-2,TGTGCCAGCAGCTTAGGCGTAGGGGCTGGCAACTACGAGCAGTACTTC,CASSLGVGAGNYEQYF
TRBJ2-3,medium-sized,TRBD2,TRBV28,TGTGCCAGCAGTGTAGCGGGAGCGGCGGAAGATACGCAGTATTTT,CASSVAGAAEDTQYF
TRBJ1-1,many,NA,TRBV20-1,TGCAGTGCTAGCCTAACGGTGAACACTGAAGCTTTCTTT,CSASLTVNTEAFF
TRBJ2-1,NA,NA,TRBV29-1,TGCAGCGTTGGCGACAACTACAATGAGCAGCTCTTC,CSVGDNYNEQLF
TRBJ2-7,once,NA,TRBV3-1,TGTGCCAGCAGCCAGGGACATCTGTCTCTGAAGCAGTACTTC,CASSQGHLSLKQYF
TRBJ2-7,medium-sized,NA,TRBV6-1,TGTGCCAGCAGTTCAGGGGCATACTACGAGCAGTACTTC,CASSSGAYYEQYF
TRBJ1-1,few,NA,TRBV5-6,TGTGCCAGCAGCTTGGGAGGGTGGATAGAAGCTTTCTTT,CASSLGGWIEAFF
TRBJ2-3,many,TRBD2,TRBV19,TGTGCCAGTAGTATCACTAGCGCCGACACAGATACGCAGTATTTT,CASSITSADTDTQYF
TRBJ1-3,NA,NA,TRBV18,TGTGCCAGCTCACTATCCCCTCCGGCGGCCTCTGGAAACACCATATATTTT,CASSLSPPAASGNTIYF
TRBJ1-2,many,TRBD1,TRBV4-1,TGCGCCAGCAGCCAAGACGTGACAGGGAGTGGCTACACCTTC,CASSQDVTGSGYTF
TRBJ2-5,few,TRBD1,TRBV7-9,TGTGCCAGCAGCTTTACTACCGGGACAGAAGAGACCCAGTACTTC,CASSFTTGTEETQYF
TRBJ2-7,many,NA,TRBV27,TGTGCCAGCAGTTTTTCCAGGGGCACCTACGAGCAGTACTTC,CASSFSRGTYEQYF
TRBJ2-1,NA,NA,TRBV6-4,TGTGCCAGCAGCTTAACTAGCCATAATGGGCAGTTCTTC,CASSLTSHNGQFF
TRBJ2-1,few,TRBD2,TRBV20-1,TGCAGTGCTAGAGATCTTAGTCGGATAGCGGGGGTCAATGAGCAGTTCTTC,CSARDLSRIAGVNEQFF
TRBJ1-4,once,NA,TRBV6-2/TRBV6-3,TGTGCCAGCAGTTACGGACAGTGGATTAATGAAAAACTGTTTTTT,CASSYGQWINEKLFF
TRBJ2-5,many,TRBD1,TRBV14,TGTGCCAGCAGACAGGGGGGTAGAGAGACCCAGTACTTC,CASRQGGRETQYF
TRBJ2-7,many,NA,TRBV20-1,TGCAGTGCTAATCACAGGACTGGGCGTGAAGAGCAGTACTTC,CSANHRTGREEQYF
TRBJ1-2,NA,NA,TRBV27,TGTGCCAGCGGTCTATCGATGACAACGAACTATGGCTACACCTTC,CASGLSMTTNYGYTF
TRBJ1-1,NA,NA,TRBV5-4,TGTGCCAGCAGCTGGGAGGGCGGGGCGGGCACTGAAGCTTTCTTT,CASSWEGGAGTEAFF
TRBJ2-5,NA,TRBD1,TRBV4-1,TGCGCCAGCAGACAGCCCGGACAGGGGAGGAAAGAGACCCAGTACTTC,CASRQPGQGRKETQYF
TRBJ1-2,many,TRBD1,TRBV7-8,TGTGCCAGCAGCTTTCGGGACAGCGCTAACTATGGCTACACCTTC,CASSFRDSANYGYTF
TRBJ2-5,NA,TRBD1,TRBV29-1,TGCACCGTAGCGACAGGGGGCGCATTAGAGACCCAGTACTTC,CTVATGGALETQYF
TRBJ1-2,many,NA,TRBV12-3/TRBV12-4,TGTGCCAGCAGTACAAACCCAACAGGGACCTATGGCTACACCTTC,CASSTNPTGTYGYTF
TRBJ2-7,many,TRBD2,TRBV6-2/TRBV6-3,TGTGCCAGCAGTTACTCGCTCGGGGGGACCACCTACGAGCAGTACTTC,CASSYSLGGTTYEQYF
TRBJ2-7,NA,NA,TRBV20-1,TGCAGTGCCGAAGGACTCTGGAGCTCCCACGAGCAGTACTTC,CSAEGLWSSHEQYF
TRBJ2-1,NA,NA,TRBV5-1,TGCGCCAGCAGCCCCCCCTTCTTCAATGAGCAGTTCTTC,CASSPPFFNEQFF
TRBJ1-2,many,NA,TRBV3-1,TGTGCCAGCAGCCATCAGGTCGACGGTGGCTACACCTTC,CASSHQVDGGYTF
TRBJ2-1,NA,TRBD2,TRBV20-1,TGCAGTGCTACAACCGGGACTACGAGAAACAGTGAGCAGTTCTTC,CSATTGTTRNSEQFF
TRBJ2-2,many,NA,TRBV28,TGTGCCAGCAGTTCGATTTCCGGGGAGCTGTTTTTT,CASSSISGELFF
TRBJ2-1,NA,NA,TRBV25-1,TGTGCCAGCAGTGAATATATCTTGTTTCTCTATGATGAGCAGTTCTTC,CASSEYILFLYDEQFF
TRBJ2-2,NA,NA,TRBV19,TGTGCCAGTAGTATAGGACCCACCACCGGGGAGCTGTTTTTT,CASSIGPTTGELFF
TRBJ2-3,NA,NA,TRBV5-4,TGTGCCAGCAGAAGGGACAGCACAGATACGCAGTATTTT,CASRRDSTDTQYF
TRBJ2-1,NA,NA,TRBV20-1,TGCACTGCTAGAGATGGGAAGACCTCCTACAATGAGCAGTTCTTC,CTARDGKTSYNEQFF
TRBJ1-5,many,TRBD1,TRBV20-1,TGCAGTGCAAACTATGGGACAGGGAATAGGCAGCCCCAGCATTTT,CSANYGTGNRQPQHF
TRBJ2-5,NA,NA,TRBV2,TGTGCCAGCAGTGGAGCGGAGACCCAGTACTTC,CASSGAETQYF
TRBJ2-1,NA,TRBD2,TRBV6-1,TGTGCCAGGAGTGGATTAGCGGGAGACTACAATGAGAAGTTCTTC,CARSGLAGDYNEKFF